The 20 T cell receptor beta chains below come from one sample, sequenced in a study of breast tumors, draining lymph nodes, adjacent tissues (dated by TCRdb to about 2016). The library was generated by multiplex PCR. TCRdb records Illumina HiSeq 2000 as the sequencer. Using fastp at Q25 and MiXCR, TCRdb reprocessed the public reads and kept productive beta chains. Records with the same CDR3 protein are collapsed into one entry carrying the most frequent genes and DNA. Within this sample are over 150,000 distinct CDR3 sequences, with approximately 33% of them counted one time only. The ten largest clones capture around 4.5% of the sample. The axillary draining lymph nodes of breast cancer patients were the source of the lymph node samples. The specimen sequenced was axillary lymph node tissue. Receptors were obtained from a female donor with breast cancer. Some clones in this sample may be carry-over from other donors' samples.

For this clonotype: Just one base apart from a much larger clone, this may be a read error. This chain uses TRBV7-2 with TRBJ2-3, with 8 positions matching TRBD2. The CDR3 is made up of 17 amino acids. Per germline, CDR1 SGHTA and CDR2 FQGNSA. The CDR3 protein is CASSLKGPRGDTDPQYF. DNA of the CDR3: TGTGCCAGCAGCTTAAAAGGACCGCGGGGGGACACAGATCCGCAGTATTTT.

This clonotype has a count of ten or more. The chain combines TRBV5-8 with TRBJ2-1, with D possibly called TRBD1 or TRBD2 (5 bases each). Germline loops: CDR1 SGHTS, CDR2 YDEGEE. The CDR3 is 20 amino acids. The germline V and J ends were trimmed by 0 bases and 5 bases, with 27 bases remaining between them. CDR3 nucleotides: TGTGCCAGCAGCTTGGGGACGGGTTGGATTAACGTTCAGGGAGACAATGAGCAGTTCTTC. This translates into CASSLGTGWINVQGDNEQFF.

In this sample, this clonotype turned up many times. CDR3 region: CASSSARETQYF. In nucleotides, the CDR3 is TGTGCCAGCAGTTCGGCCCGGGAGACCCAGTACTTC. V usage is TRBV2 and J usage is TRBJ2-5; no clear D gene. CDR1 is SNHLY, CDR2 FYNNEI, per germline. CDR3 length: 12 amino acids. V lost 5 bases, J lost 5 bases, and 9 bases lay in between.

In this sample, this clonotype turned up a few times. A much more abundant neighbour one base away suggests this may be a read error. V and J are TRBV20-1 and TRBJ2-7, with unresolved D. Trimming shortened V by 0 bases and J by 2 bases, and 17 bases separated the two germline ends. This CDR3 has 16 amino acids. The germline V gene encodes CDR1 DFQATT and CDR2 SNEGSKA (reference sequence). This CDR3 reads CSARDLKVRPTYEQYF. DNA for the CDR3: TGCAGTGCTAGAGATCTCAAGGTCAGGCCAACCTACGAGCAGTACTTC.

This clonotype was seen at least ten times. The rearrangement links TRBV18 to TRBJ2-5, with D possibly being TRBD1 (5 bases). The CDR3 extends over 13 amino acids. V lost 5 bases and J lost 2, with 9 bases in between. CDR1 is KGHSH, CDR2 LQKENI, per germline. CDR3 in DNA: TGTGCCAGCTCATCTCGACAGCAAGAGACCCAGTACTTC. Its translation: CASSSRQQETQYF.

Comments on this clonotype: A clone one base away is much larger, so this may be a read error. This likely comes from a read error, as the CDR3 has no conserved phenylalanine or tryptophan at its end. The genes are TRBV9 and TRBJ2-1, with unresolved D. The CDR3 is 13 residues long. The V gene's germline CDR1 is SGDLS and CDR2 YYNGEE. Trimming took 4 bases from V and 6 from J, leaving 11 bases between them. In nucleotides, the CDR3 is TGTGCCAGCAGCCGTATATTCCCCAATGAGCAGTTCTCC. It is translated as CASSRIFPNEQFS.

This clonotype was found many times. The V gene is TRBV29-1, the J gene TRBJ2-3; D is perhaps TRBD2 (5 bases). The CDR3 spans 13 residues. V was pared by 4 bases and J by 2 bases, with 10 bases between. Germline V gives CDR1 SQVTM, CDR2 ANQGSEA. This CDR3 reads CSVAGGLTDTQYF. In nucleotides, the CDR3 is TGCAGCGTTGCTGGCGGACTCACAGATACGCAGTATTTT.

The sample holds a few counts of this clonotype. The chain joins TRBV4-3 to TRBJ1-2; D gene unclear. The ends were cut back, 2 bases at V and 0 bases at J, with 10 bases in the middle. CDR3 length equals 15 residues. Germline V gene sequence: CDR1 LGHNA, CDR2 YSLEER. CDR3 in amino acids: CASSQYTGSNYGYTF. CDR3 DNA sequence: TGCGCCAGCAGCCAATATACGGGGTCTAACTATGGCTACACCTTC.

The chain's CDR3 is CSASSPGTGNVDGYTF. Here the CDR3 DNA reads TGCAGTGCCAGCAGCCCTGGGACAGGGAATGTAGATGGCTACACCTTC. The chain has TRBV20-1 and TRBJ1-2; 9 bases fit TRBD1. V lost 6 bases and J lost 6; bases outside the gene matches: 17. CDR3 size: 16 residues. Germline assignment: CDR1 DFQATT and CDR2 SNEGSKA (reference sequence).

This clonotype was seen more than once but under ten times. The V call is TRBV2, the J call TRBJ2-5, with 8 nucleotides matching TRBD2. The CDR3 length is 15 residues. The junction had 6 bases not matched to a gene; V was cut back by 4 bases and J by 2 bases. CDR1 and CDR2 (germline): SNHLY, FYNNEI. CDR3 protein: CASSVTIAGQETQYF. DNA for the CDR3: TGTGCCAGCAGTGTAACCATAGCGGGACAAGAGACCCAGTACTTC.

The chain uses TRBV10-3 and TRBJ2-1, with 8 nucleotides matching TRBD2. The length of the CDR3 is 15 residues. Germline CDR1 and CDR2: ENHRY and SYGVKD. J lost 5 bases, V lost 6 bases, and 9 bases had no gene match. In nucleotides, the CDR3 is TGTGCCATCAGGAGGGCGCGGGGGGAAAACAATGAGCAGTTCTTC. It is translated as CAIRRARGENNEQFF.

This clonotype was counted a single time. A much larger clone is a single base away; this may be a read error. The chain links TRBV10-3 to TRBJ1-5; no reliable D call. V lost 5 bases, J lost 4 bases, and 18 bases lay in between. The CDR3 runs 16 residues. Germline V lookup: CDR1 ENHRY, CDR2 SYGVKD. This CDR3 reads CAISLGGSSSNQPQHF. CDR3 coding DNA: TGTGCCATCAGTCTGGGCGGCTCATCTTCAAATCAGCCCCAGCATTTT.

The rearrangement joins TRBV6-5 to TRBJ1-1, with D unclear. Germline V gene sequence: CDR1 MNHEY, CDR2 SVGAGI. With 5 bases removed from V and 4 bases from J, the gap between germline ends came to 11 bases. The CDR3 consists of 13 residues. For the CDR3, the DNA is TGTGCCAGCAGTCAGTACGGTAGCACTGAAGCTTTCTTT. Translating it yields CASSQYGSTEAFF.

The V gene is TRBV6-1, the J gene TRBJ2-3; D may be TRBD2 (7 bases). Per germline, CDR1 MNHNS and CDR2 SASEGT. The CDR3 extends over 17 amino acids. Trimming left V 6 bases short and J 7 bases short, with 26 bases between. The CDR3 DNA reads TGTGCCAGCAGCTCTACCGTGGGCGGGGGCCCGCTTTATACGCAGTATTTT. This gives the protein CASSSTVGGGPLYTQYF.

V usage is TRBV27 and J usage is TRBJ2-1, with 14 bases aligning to TRBD2. Trimming at V came to 5 bases and at J to 7 bases, leaving 4 bases not matched to a gene. Germline loops: CDR1 MNHEY, CDR2 SMNVEV (reference sequence). CDR3 size: 15 residues. The CDR3 is CASSPGTSGRNEQFF. CDR3 DNA: TGTGCCAGCAGTCCCGGGACTAGCGGGAGAAATGAGCAGTTCTTC.

The rearrangement uses TRBV29-1 and TRBJ2-7; 8 bases align to TRBD2. With V trimmed by 8 bases and J by 1 base, 13 bases remained unmatched. The CDR3 runs 15 residues. Germline CDR1 is SQVTM and CDR2 is ANQGSEA. The CDR3 region is CSSPLGGAVSYEQYF. As DNA, the CDR3 is TGCAGCTCCCCGCTCGGGGGGGCGGTGTCCTACGAGCAGTACTTC.

To note about this clonotype: Since a much larger clone is just one base distant, this may be a read error. This rearrangement joins TRBV19 to TRBJ2-1; TRBD2 matches at 9 bases. Per germline, CDR1 LNHDA and CDR2 SQIVND (reference sequence). This CDR3 has 17 residues. CDR3 nucleotide sequence: TGTGCCAGTAGTATAGACGTAGCGGGAGTTTTTAACAATGAGCGGTTCTTC. It codes for CASSIDVAGVFNNERFF.

Of note for this clonotype: A much more abundant neighbour one base away suggests this may be a read error. This sequence joins TRBV6-5 and TRBJ2-1, with D perhaps matching TRBD1 (6 bases). Trimming removed 6 bases at V and 0 bases at J, with 12 bases between. The CDR3 is 15 amino acids. The germline V gene encodes CDR1 MNHEY and CDR2 SVGAGI. CDR3 DNA sequence: TGTGCCAGCAGGCCAAACAGGGACTCCTACAATGAGCAGTTCTTC. Translation: CASRPNRDSYNEQFF.

J is TRBJ2-7 and V is TRBV28, with D unresolved. The CDR3 extends over 12 amino acids. Trimming removed 7 bases from V and 4 bases from J, with 11 bases in between. Germline V gene data show CDR1 as MDHEN and CDR2 as SYDVKM. The DNA for the CDR3 is TGTGCCAGCACTAGTAGAGGTTACGAGCAGTACTTC. Translating gives CASTSRGYEQYF.

This clonotype was found many times. The genes are TRBV7-3 and TRBJ2-5, with TRBD1 as a possible D gene (5 bases). Germline lookup yields CDR1 SGHTA and CDR2 FQGTGA. This CDR3 contains 17 residues. Trimming pared 2 bases from V and 1 base from J, leaving 17 bases between. The CDR3: CASSLPPRQSPQETQYF. The CDR3 DNA follows: TGTGCCAGCAGCTTACCCCCTCGACAGTCCCCCCAAGAGACCCAGTACTTC.